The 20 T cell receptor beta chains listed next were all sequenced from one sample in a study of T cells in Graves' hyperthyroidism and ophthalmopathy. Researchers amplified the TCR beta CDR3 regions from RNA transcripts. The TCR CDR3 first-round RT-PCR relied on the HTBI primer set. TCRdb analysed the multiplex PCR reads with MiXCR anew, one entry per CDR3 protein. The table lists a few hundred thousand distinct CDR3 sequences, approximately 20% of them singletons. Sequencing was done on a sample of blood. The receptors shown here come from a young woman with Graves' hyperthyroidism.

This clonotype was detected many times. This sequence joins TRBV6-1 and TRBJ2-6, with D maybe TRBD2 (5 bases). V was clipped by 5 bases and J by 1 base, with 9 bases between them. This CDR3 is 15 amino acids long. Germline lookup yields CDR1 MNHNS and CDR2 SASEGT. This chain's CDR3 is CASSPEVSGANVLTF. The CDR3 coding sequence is TGTGCCAGCAGTCCGGAGGTTTCTGGGGCCAACGTCCTGACTTTC.

The CDR3 DNA reads as TGCGCCAGCAGCCAAGGAGCCTTTGGGACAGGGAATCAGCCCCAGCATTTT. Amino acids: CASSQGAFGTGNQPQHF. The chain uses TRBV4-1 and TRBJ1-5, with 9 bases aligning to TRBD1. CDR3 length: 17 amino acids. The V and J ends lost 1 base and 4 bases, in that order; junction bases with no gene match: 8. Germline loops: CDR1 MGHRA, CDR2 YSYEKL.

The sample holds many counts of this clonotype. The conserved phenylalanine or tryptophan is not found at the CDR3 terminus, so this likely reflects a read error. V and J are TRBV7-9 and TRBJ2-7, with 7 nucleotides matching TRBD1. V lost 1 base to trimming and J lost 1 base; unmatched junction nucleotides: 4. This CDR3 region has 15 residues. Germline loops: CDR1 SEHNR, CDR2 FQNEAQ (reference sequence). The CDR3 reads CASSLGTGLSYEQYS. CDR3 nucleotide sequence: TGTGCCAGCAGCTTAGGGACAGGTTTGTCCTACGAGCAGTACTCC.

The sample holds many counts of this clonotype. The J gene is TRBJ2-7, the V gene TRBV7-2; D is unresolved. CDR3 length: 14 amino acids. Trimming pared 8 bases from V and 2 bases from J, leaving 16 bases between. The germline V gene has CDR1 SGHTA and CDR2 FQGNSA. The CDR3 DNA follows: TGTGCCAGCCGACCTTGGCTCCCGGCCTACGAGCAGTACTTC. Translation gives CASRPWLPAYEQYF.

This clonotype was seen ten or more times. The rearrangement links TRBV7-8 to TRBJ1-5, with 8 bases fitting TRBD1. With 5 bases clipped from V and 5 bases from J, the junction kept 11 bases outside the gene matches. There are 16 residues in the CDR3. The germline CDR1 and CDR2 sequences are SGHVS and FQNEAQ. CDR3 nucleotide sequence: TGTGCCAGCAGCACCCGGGGACAGGCGGATGATCAGCCCCAGCATTTT. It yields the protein CASSTRGQADDQPQHF. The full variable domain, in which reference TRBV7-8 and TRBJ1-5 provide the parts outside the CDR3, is GAGVSQSPRYKVAKRGQDVALRCDPISGHVSLFWYQQALGQGPEFLTYFQNEAQLDKSGLPSDRFFAERPEGSVSTLKIQRTQQEDSAVYLCASSTRGQADDQPQHFGDGTRLSIL.

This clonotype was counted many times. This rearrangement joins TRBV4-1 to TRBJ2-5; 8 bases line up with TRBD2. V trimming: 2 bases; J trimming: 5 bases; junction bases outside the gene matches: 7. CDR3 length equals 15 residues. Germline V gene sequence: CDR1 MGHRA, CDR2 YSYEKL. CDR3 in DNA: TGCGCCAGCAGCCAACCGGGGGGGAAGCGGGAGACCCAGTACTTC. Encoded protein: CASSQPGGKRETQYF.

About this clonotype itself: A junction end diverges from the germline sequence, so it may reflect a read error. The CDR3 DNA is TGTGCCAGTAGTCAGATTGTCCAAGAGACCCTGTACTTC. Encoded protein: CASSQIVQETLYF. The chain links TRBV19 to TRBJ2-5; unclear D gene. The germline CDR1 and CDR2 sequences are LNHDA and SQIVND (reference sequence). The CDR3 totals 13 residues.

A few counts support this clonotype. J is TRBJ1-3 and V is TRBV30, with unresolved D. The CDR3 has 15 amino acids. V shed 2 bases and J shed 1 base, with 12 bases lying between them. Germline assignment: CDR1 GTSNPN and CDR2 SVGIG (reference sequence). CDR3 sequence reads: CAWSPWVVSGNTIYF. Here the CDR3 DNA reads TGTGCCTGGAGTCCTTGGGTGGTTTCTGGAAACACCATATATTTT.

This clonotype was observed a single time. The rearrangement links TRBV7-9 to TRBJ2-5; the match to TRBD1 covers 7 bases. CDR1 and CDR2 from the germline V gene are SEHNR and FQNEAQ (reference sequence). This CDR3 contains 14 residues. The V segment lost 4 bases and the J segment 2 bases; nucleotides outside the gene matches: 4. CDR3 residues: CASSSPGQQETQYF. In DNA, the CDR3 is TGTGCCAGCAGCTCACCGGGACAGCAAGAGACCCAGTACTTC.

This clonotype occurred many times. CDR3 sequence: CASSLNAGTGVAYEQYF. DNA of the CDR3: TGTGCCAGCAGCTTAAATGCGGGGACAGGGGTAGCCTACGAGCAGTACTTC. This chain joins TRBV11-2 and TRBJ2-7, with 10 bases identical to TRBD1. The CDR3 is made up of 17 amino acids. Germline V CDR1 and CDR2: SGHAT, FQNNGV. Trimming took 2 bases from V and 2 from J; bases not matched to a gene: 9.

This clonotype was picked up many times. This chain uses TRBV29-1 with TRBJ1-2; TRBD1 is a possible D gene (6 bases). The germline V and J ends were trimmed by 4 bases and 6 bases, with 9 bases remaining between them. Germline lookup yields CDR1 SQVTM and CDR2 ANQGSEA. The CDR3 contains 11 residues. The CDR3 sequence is CSVVRGDGYTF. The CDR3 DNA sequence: TGCAGCGTTGTCAGGGGTGATGGCTACACCTTC.

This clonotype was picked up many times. The CDR3 sequence is CATSEPLAQETQYF. The DNA of the CDR3 is TGTGCCACCAGTGAGCCTCTAGCGCAAGAGACCCAGTACTTC. This chain links TRBV24-1 with TRBJ2-5, with a possible D match to TRBD2 (6 bases). This CDR3 contains 14 residues. The germline CDR1 and CDR2 sequences are KGHDR and SFDVKD. Trimming took 4 bases from V and 2 from J, leaving 10 bases between them.

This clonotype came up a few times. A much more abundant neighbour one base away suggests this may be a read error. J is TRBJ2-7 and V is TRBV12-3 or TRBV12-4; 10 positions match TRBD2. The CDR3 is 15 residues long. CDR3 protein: CASSPSGGVAYEHYF. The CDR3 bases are TGTGCCAGCAGTCCCAGCGGGGGGGTGGCCTACGAGCACTACTTC.

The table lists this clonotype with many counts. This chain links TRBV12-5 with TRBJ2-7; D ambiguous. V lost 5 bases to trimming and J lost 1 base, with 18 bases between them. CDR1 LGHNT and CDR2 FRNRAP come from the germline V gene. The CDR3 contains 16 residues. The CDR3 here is CASGPPIRTFSYEQYF. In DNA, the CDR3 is TGTGCTAGTGGTCCCCCGATTAGGACCTTTTCCTACGAGCAGTACTTC.

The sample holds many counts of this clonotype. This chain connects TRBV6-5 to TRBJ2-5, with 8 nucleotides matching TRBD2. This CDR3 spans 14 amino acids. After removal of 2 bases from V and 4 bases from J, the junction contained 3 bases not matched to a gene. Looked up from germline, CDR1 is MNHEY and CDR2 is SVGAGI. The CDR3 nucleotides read TGTGCCAGCAGTTACCTTCTAGCGGGAGAGACCCAGTACTTC. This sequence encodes CASSYLLAGETQYF.

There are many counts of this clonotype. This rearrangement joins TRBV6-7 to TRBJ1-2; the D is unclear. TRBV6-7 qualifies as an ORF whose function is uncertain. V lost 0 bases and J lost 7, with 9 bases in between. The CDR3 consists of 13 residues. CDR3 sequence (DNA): TGTGCCAGCAGTTACTCTGCGTACGGTGGCTACACCTTC. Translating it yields CASSYSAYGGYTF.

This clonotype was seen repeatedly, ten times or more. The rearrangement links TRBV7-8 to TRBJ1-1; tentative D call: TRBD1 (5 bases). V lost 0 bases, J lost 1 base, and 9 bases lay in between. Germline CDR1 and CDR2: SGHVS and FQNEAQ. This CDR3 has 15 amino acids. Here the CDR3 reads CASSLAMGENTEAFF. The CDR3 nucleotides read TGTGCCAGCAGCTTAGCGATGGGGGAGAACACTGAAGCTTTCTTT. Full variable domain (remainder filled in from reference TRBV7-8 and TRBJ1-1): GAGVSQSPRYKVAKRGQDVALRCDPISGHVSLFWYQQALGQGPEFLTYFQNEAQLDKSGLPSDRFFAERPEGSVSTLKIQRTQQEDSAVYLCASSLAMGENTEAFFGQGTRLTVV.

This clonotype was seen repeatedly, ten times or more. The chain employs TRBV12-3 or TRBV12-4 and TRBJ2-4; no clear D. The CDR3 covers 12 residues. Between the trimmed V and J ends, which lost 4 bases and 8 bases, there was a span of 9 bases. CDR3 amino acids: CASSSLSYIQYF. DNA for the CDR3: TGTGCCAGCAGTTCCCTATCTTACATTCAGTACTTC.

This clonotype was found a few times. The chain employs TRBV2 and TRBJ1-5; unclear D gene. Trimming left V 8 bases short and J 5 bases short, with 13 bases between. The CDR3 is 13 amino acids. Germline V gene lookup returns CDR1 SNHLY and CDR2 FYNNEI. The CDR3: CASQLHRDQPQHF. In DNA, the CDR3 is TGTGCCAGCCAATTACACAGAGATCAGCCCCAGCATTTT.

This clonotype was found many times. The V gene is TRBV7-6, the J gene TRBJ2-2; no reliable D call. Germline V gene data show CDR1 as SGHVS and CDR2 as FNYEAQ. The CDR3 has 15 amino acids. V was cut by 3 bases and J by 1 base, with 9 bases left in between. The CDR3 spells CASSFYSENTGELFF. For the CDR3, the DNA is TGTGCCAGCAGCTTTTACAGTGAGAACACCGGGGAGCTGTTTTTT. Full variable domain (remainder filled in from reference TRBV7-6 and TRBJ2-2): GAGVSQSPRYKVTKRGQDVALRCDPISGHVSLYWYRQALGQGPEFLTYFNYEAQQDKSGLPNDRFSAERPEGSISTLTIQRTEQRDSAMYRCASSFYSENTGELFFGEGSRLTVL.